This T cell receptor beta chain came from a study of radiotherapy plus CTLA-4 blockade in lung cancer. This clone was picked up a small number of times. Antigen unknown. Assay: immunoSEQ multiplex PCR; the TCRdb copy retains only in-frame clones and omits some. The sample yields some 87,000 clones, around 81% seen once. Study-wide points: How blood T cell clones changed early, along with interferon-beta, reportedly forecast response best.

Trimming removed 10 bases at V and 4 bases at J, with 14 bases between. The CDR3 is 12 amino acids. Germline V gene sequence: CDR1 MNHNS, CDR2 SASEGT. Material: peripheral blood, obtained from a patient treated with radiotherapy plus ipilimumab. The chain carries TRBV6-1 and TRBJ2-7; D unclear. The clonotype comes from a human donor with non-small cell lung cancer that progressed on radiotherapy plus ipilimumab. The CDR3 is CATTHQLYEQYF. CDR3 coding DNA: TGTGCCACCACCCACCAACTTTACGAGCAGTACTTC.